The clone carrying this TCR beta chain has just one count. Its target is unknown. This record belongs to a study of shared clonotypes between healthy human individuals. Study-level information: Donors had three CD4 naive, three CD4 memory, two CD8 naive and one CD8 memory plate apiece. Study-level findings and limits: When naive CD4 clonotypes were compared across several donors, about 5% were shared.

Produced via immunoSEQ multiplex PCR; TCRdb's table is partial and in-frame only. The sample holds over 2 million clones, about 94% seen once. Naive CD8 cells lacked CD45RO, underwent positive selection for CCR7 and left out terminally differentiated effector memory CD45RA+ cells. Germline assignment: CDR1 MGHDK and CDR2 SYGVNS. The CDR3 loop spans 15 amino acids. Trimming stripped 4 bases from V and 0 bases from J, with 12 bases between. What was sequenced was naive CD8+ T cells sorted from blood. The clonotype was recovered from a man aged 18 to 29 in good health. J is TRBJ1-2 and V is TRBV25-1; D is perhaps TRBD1 (5 bases). The CDR3 is CASSAGLRANYGYTF. In DNA form, the CDR3 reads TGTGCCAGCAGTGCCGGGCTCAGGGCTAACTATGGCTACACCTTC.